This TCR beta chain was profiled in a study of T cells after yellow fever vaccination. TCRdb re-called the 5' RACE reads with MiXCR, one entry per CDR3 protein. The table shows 300,000 or so distinct CDR3 sequences, with 8.7% occurring only once. The CDR3 extends over 15 amino acids. V gave up 5 bases and J gave up 1 base, with 11 bases separating them. CDR1 is SGHVS, CDR2 FNYEAQ, per germline. In its sample, this clonotype was seen many times. The specimen was CD4+ T cells sorted from PBMCs, collected 5 days after the yellow fever booster vaccination. This TCR was recovered from a young man who received the YFV17D yellow fever vaccine. V gene TRBV7-6 combines with J gene TRBJ2-2; the D is unclear. The CDR3 protein is CASSDAPVNTGELFF. CDR3 in DNA: TGTGCCAGCAGCGACGCACCGGTGAACACCGGGGAGCTGTTTTTT.